A selection of T cell receptor beta chains follows, all from one sample in a study of cytomegalovirus exposure and HLA in healthy donors. The method was immunoSEQ multiplex PCR; TCRdb's version includes in-frame clones alone and lacks a portion of them. The table lists around 150,000 clones, around 77% of them singletons. Source material: PBMCs. The receptors here all came from a man aged 30-40 years in good health and CMV-seronegative. CDR3s include the opening cysteine and the closing phenylalanine or tryptophan. D genes are given only for firm matches. Size is stated for part of the rows, as once, few or many counts, or as a class when the clone is expanded.

D	V	size	J	CDR3	DNA
.	TRBV6-6	.	TRBJ2-1	CASSYLEGEQFF	TGTGCCAGCAGTTACTTGGAGGGTGAGCAGTTCTTC
.	TRBV5-4	few	TRBJ2-5	CASSLTSGETQYF	TGTGCCAGCAGCTTGACATCAGGGGAGACCCAGTACTTC
TRBD1	TRBV19	few	TRBJ1-1	CASSIQGAGTEAFF	TGTGCCAGTAGTATACAGGGGGCAGGCACTGAAGCTTTCTTT
.	TRBV6-6	.	TRBJ1-1	CASASTSGEAFF	TGTGCCAGCGCGAGCACCTCGGGGGAAGCTTTCTTT
TRBD1	TRBV6-5	.	TRBJ2-7	CASTETGSYEQYF	TGTGCCAGCACCGAGACAGGGTCCTACGAGCAGTACTTC
.	TRBV5-1	.	TRBJ2-2	CASSEQGAIGELFF	TGCGCCAGCAGCGAACAGGGTGCTATTGGGGAGCTGTTTTTT
TRBD1	TRBV2	few	TRBJ1-2	CASSTGGSGYTF	TGTGCCAGCAGTACAGGGGGTTCTGGCTACACCTTC
.	TRBV6-1	.	TRBJ2-1	CASNLLINEQFF	TGTGCCAGCAATCTCCTAATCAATGAGCAGTTCTTC
TRBD2	TRBV7-9	.	TRBJ2-1	CASSLTGREEFF	TGTGCCAGCAGCTTAACGGGGCGGGAGGAGTTCTTC
TRBD1	TRBV10-1	.	TRBJ2-1	CASSIIPGQGRDEQFF	TGCGCCAGCAGTATAATACCGGGACAGGGGAGGGATGAGCAGTTCTTC
.	TRBV30	.	TRBJ2-2	CAWSGGNTGELFF	TGTGCCTGGAGTGGAGGGAACACCGGGGAGCTGTTTTTT
TRBD1	TRBV28	.	TRBJ2-7	CASRTGVSYEQYF	TGTGCCAGCCGGACAGGGGTCTCCTACGAGCAGTACTTC
TRBD1	TRBV27	.	TRBJ2-1	CASTRVMGQGLGKFF	TGTGCCAGCACGCGAGTTATGGGACAGGGATTAGGCAAGTTCTTC
TRBD1	TRBV6-5	.	TRBJ2-3	CASSYSGQGDTDTQYF	TGTGCCAGCAGTTACTCGGGGCAGGGGGACACAGATACGCAGTATTTT
.	TRBV7-3	.	TRBJ2-7	CASSLIFRGEQYF	TGTGCCAGCAGCTTAATATTCAGGGGCGAGCAGTACTTC
.	TRBV15	.	TRBJ1-3	CATSRDPGDGNTIYF	TGTGCCACCAGCAGAGATCCAGGGGACGGAAACACCATATATTTT
.	TRBV2	.	TRBJ2-5	CASSVRRGSETQYF	TGTGCCAGCAGTGTACGCAGGGGTTCGGAGACCCAGTACTTC
TRBD2	TRBV28	.	TRBJ2-1	CASSPQVAAGDQEQFF	TGTGCCAGCAGCCCCCAGGTTGCGGCGGGAGACCAGGAGCAGTTCTTC
TRBD2	TRBV27	.	TRBJ2-1	CASSLKASGVNEQFF	TGTGCCAGCAGTTTAAAGGCTAGCGGGGTTAATGAGCAGTTCTTC
TRBD1	TRBV13	.	TRBJ2-7	CASSLLGTGGGEQYF	TGTGCCAGCAGCTTGCTTGGGACAGGGGGAGGCGAGCAGTACTTC
TRBD1	TRBV5-1	.	TRBJ1-2	CASSLPNRQGLLPLSYGYTF	TGCGCCAGCAGCTTACCCAACAGACAGGGCCTCCTCCCACTAAGCTATGGCTACACCTTC
TRBD2	TRBV19	once	TRBJ2-2	CASSRSSGMIGELFF	TGTGCCAGTAGTAGGTCTAGCGGGATGATCGGGGAGCTGTTTTTT
.	TRBV6-1	.	TRBJ1-5	CASSLTGFNQPQHF	TGTGCCAGCAGCCTAACAGGTTTCAATCAGCCCCAGCATTTT
.	TRBV29-1	.	TRBJ1-1	CSAAVWTEEAFF	TGCAGCGCCGCGGTGTGGACAGAAGAAGCTTTCTTT
TRBD1	TRBV6-1	.	TRBJ1-2	CASSETGQGGYTF	TGTGCCAGCAGTGAAACGGGACAGGGGGGCTACACCTTC
.	TRBV10-3	.	TRBJ2-7	CAISDPRGAYEQYF	TGTGCCATCAGTGACCCGCGGGGCGCATACGAGCAGTACTTC